These 32 T cell receptor beta chains were sequenced from one sample in a study of blood T cell repertoires in COVID-19. The method was immunoSEQ multiplex PCR; TCRdb's version includes in-frame clones alone and lacks a portion of them. The table has about 150,000 clones, around 89% seen once; the top ten hold more than 14%. The sample comprised peripheral blood. Receptors originate from a woman between 40 and 50 years old with acute or convalescent COVID-19.

In DNA, the CDR3 is TGTGCCAGCAGCCCGGGCACGGGGGCAGGGGGCTCACCCCTCCACTTT. Its translation is CASSPGTGAGGSPLHF. V and J are TRBV5-6 and TRBJ1-6; 8 positions agree with TRBD1. CDR1 and CDR2 (germline): SGHDT, YYEEEE. Trimming cost V 4 bases and J 10 bases; bases outside gene matches: 13. The CDR3 has 16 residues.

The chain links TRBV10-3 to TRBJ1-1; D gene ambiguous. The CDR3 covers 14 residues. Germline-derived CDR1 and CDR2 are ENHRY and SYGVKD. The ends were cut back, 4 bases at V and 4 bases at J, with 13 bases in the middle. Written as DNA, the CDR3 is TGTGCCATCAGTGGAGGGATTTCGGGCACTGAAGCTTTCTTT. It codes for CAISGGISGTEAFF.

This chain connects TRBV27 to TRBJ2-3, with 9 nucleotides matching TRBD2. There are 18 residues in the CDR3. The germline gives CDR1 MNHEY, CDR2 SMNVEV (reference sequence). V lost 6 bases, J lost 2 bases, and 15 bases stayed unmatched. The CDR3 sequence: CASSALRASGKDTDTQYF. CDR3 DNA: TGTGCCAGCAGCGCCCTTAGGGCTAGCGGGAAAGACACAGATACGCAGTATTTT.

V usage is TRBV24-1 and J usage is TRBJ2-7; TRBD2 matches at 7 bases. Germline V gene lookup returns CDR1 KGHDR and CDR2 SFDVKD. The CDR3 length is 13 residues. Trimming at V came to 1 base and at J to 7 bases, leaving 3 bases not matched to a gene. CDR3 residues: CATSDLGLGEQYF. As DNA, the CDR3 is TGTGCCACCAGTGATTTAGGACTAGGAGAGCAGTACTTC.

The chain couples TRBV11-2 to TRBJ1-5; 8 nucleotides agree with TRBD1. With 5 bases clipped from V and 4 bases from J, the junction kept 4 bases outside the gene matches. The CDR3 is 14 residues long. The germline gives CDR1 SGHAT, CDR2 FQNNGV. CDR3: CASSPQGGNQPQHF. CDR3 in DNA: TGTGCCAGCAGCCCACAGGGGGGGAATCAGCCCCAGCATTTT.

In DNA form, the CDR3 reads TGTGCCAGCAGTGAAGGTCAGGCGCCCTACAATGAGCAGTTCTTC. It encodes CASSEGQAPYNEQFF. This chain links TRBV6-1 with TRBJ2-1, with D hard to call. The V end was cut by 1 base, the J end by 2 bases, with 9 bases between. The CDR3 contains 15 residues. The germline V gene encodes CDR1 MNHNS and CDR2 SASEGT.

The chain couples TRBV28 to TRBJ2-5; 9 nucleotides match TRBD1. CDR1 is MDHEN and CDR2 is SYDVKM in the germline V gene. J lost 2 bases, V lost 8 bases, and 6 bases had no gene match. The length of the CDR3 is 14 residues. The CDR3 loop is CASGTGFWQETQYF. CDR3 DNA sequence: TGTGCCAGCGGGACAGGGTTCTGGCAAGAGACCCAGTACTTC. The full variable domain, in which reference TRBV28 and TRBJ2-5 provide the parts outside the CDR3, is DVKVTQSSRYLVKRTGEKVFLECVQDMDHENMFWYRQDPGLGLRLIYFSYDVKMKEKGDIPEGYSVSREKKERFSLILESASTNQTSMYLCASGTGFWQETQYFGPGTRLLVL.

This clone was observed a single time. The genes are TRBV20-1 and TRBJ2-1; a possible D gene is TRBD2 (5 bases). Deletions cut 3 bases from V and 2 bases from J, with 14 bases between. Germline CDR1 reads DFQATT; CDR2 reads SNEGSKA (reference sequence). This CDR3 has 15 residues. The CDR3 is CSASRSSGPYNEQFF. CDR3 sequence (DNA): TGCAGTGCTAGTAGGTCCAGCGGACCCTACAATGAGCAGTTCTTC.

This sequence joins TRBV24-1 and TRBJ2-3; 10 bases align to TRBD2. This CDR3 has 17 amino acids. Losses at the gene ends were 3 bases for V and 4 bases for J; bases not matched to a gene: 9. Germline values: CDR1 KGHDR, CDR2 SFDVKD. The CDR3 bases are TGTGCCACCAGTGATAGATTTAGCGGGGGGCTCTCAGATACGCAGTATTTT. Protein product: CATSDRFSGGLSDTQYF.

This rearrangement joins TRBV6-1 to TRBJ1-4; D is perhaps TRBD1 (6 bases). The CDR3 has 17 amino acids. Per germline, CDR1 MNHNS and CDR2 SASEGT. Deletions cut 1 base from V and 7 bases from J, with 19 bases between. CDR3 sequence reads: CASSEVFGGLVGEKLFF. CDR3 nucleotides: TGTGCCAGCAGTGAAGTCTTCGGGGGGCTGGTGGGTGAAAAACTGTTTTTT.

This clone was detected once. J is TRBJ1-1 and V is TRBV27, with 11 bases that match TRBD1. After removal of 5 bases from V and 4 bases from J, the junction contained 9 bases not matched to a gene. Germline CDR1 reads MNHEY; CDR2 reads SMNVEV (reference sequence). The CDR3 consists of 16 residues. Here the CDR3 reads CASSLEGQGVVTEAFF. The CDR3 bases are TGTGCCAGCAGTCTCGAGGGACAGGGGGTGGTCACTGAAGCTTTCTTT.

This sequence joins TRBV2 and TRBJ2-3; weak D call: TRBD2 (6 bases). The CDR3 is made up of 11 amino acids. Germline V lookup: CDR1 SNHLY, CDR2 FYNNEI. Trimming shortened V by 8 bases and J by 4 bases, and 7 bases separated the two germline ends. DNA for the CDR3: TGTGCCAGCTCGGGGGCAGATACGCAGTATTTT. Its protein is CASSGADTQYF.

The chain carries TRBV7-2 and TRBJ2-3; 10 bases agree with TRBD2. The V segment lost 6 bases and the J segment 4 bases; nucleotides outside the gene matches: 4. Germline CDR1 and CDR2: SGHTA and FQGNSA. This CDR3 is built from 14 residues. The CDR3 nucleotides read TGTGCCAGCAGACTCGGGACTAGCGCAGATACGCAGTATTTT. This gives the protein CASRLGTSADTQYF.

Only one count was recorded for this clone. The rearrangement uses TRBV9 and TRBJ2-6; D remains ambiguous. Trimming pared 4 bases from V and 0 bases from J, leaving 8 bases between. The CDR3 consists of 15 residues. Germline V lookup: CDR1 SGDLS, CDR2 YYNGEE. CDR3 nucleotides: TGTGCCAGCAGCCCCCACAGCTCTGGGGCCAACGTCCTGACTTTC. It translates to CASSPHSSGANVLTF.

The chain employs TRBV12-5 and TRBJ2-1, with D unclear. The CDR3 is 17 amino acids. CDR1 is LGHNT and CDR2 is FRNRAP in the germline V gene. With 6 bases removed from V and 0 bases from J, the gap between germline ends came to 18 bases. As DNA, the CDR3 is TGTGCTAGTGGCCCAATTATGACTGGCAGCTCCTACAATGAGCAGTTCTTC. This codes for CASGPIMTGSSYNEQFF.

The V and J genes are TRBV19 and TRBJ2-6; D is perhaps TRBD1 (6 bases). CDR3 size: 21 residues. The germline gives CDR1 LNHDA, CDR2 SQIVND (reference sequence). The germline V and J ends were trimmed by 5 bases and 0 bases, with 26 bases remaining between them. This CDR3 reads CASSAYRSGHELSSGANVLTF. In nucleotides, the CDR3 is TGTGCCAGTAGTGCCTATCGGTCGGGACACGAATTAAGCTCTGGGGCCAACGTCCTGACTTTC.

This clone was detected once. The CDR3 nucleotides read TGTGCCAGCAGCAGCTCTGTTCCGGGAGCCGGAAACACCATATATTTT. This translates into CASSSSVPGAGNTIYF. The chain couples TRBV7-2 to TRBJ1-3; D is uncertain. The CDR3 totals 16 residues. Germline assignment: CDR1 SGHTA and CDR2 FQGNSA. V was trimmed by 5 bases and J by 4 bases, leaving 18 bases between them.

The genes are TRBV16 and TRBJ1-2, with a possible D match to TRBD1 (6 bases). Germline lookup yields CDR1 KGHSY and CDR2 FQNENV. This CDR3 contains 15 residues. Between the trimmed V and J ends, which lost 3 bases and 6 bases, there was a span of 17 bases. The CDR3 bases are TGTGCCAGCAGCCATCCACAGGGTGCGTTAGATGGCTACACCTTC. Protein: CASSHPQGALDGYTF.

This clone was seen once. This chain links TRBV9 with TRBJ2-5; the D is unclear. Germline-derived CDR1 and CDR2 are SGDLS and YYNGEE. With 0 bases removed from V and 3 bases from J, the gap between germline ends came to 12 bases. CDR3 size: 15 residues. The CDR3 coding sequence is TGTGCCAGCAGCGTAGATGTGGAGATGAAAGAGACCCAGTACTTC. Its protein product is CASSVDVEMKETQYF.

V usage is TRBV11-1 and J usage is TRBJ2-7, with D maybe TRBD2 (5 bases). Germline V gene lookup returns CDR1 SGHAT and CDR2 FQDESV (reference sequence). Trimming removed 4 bases at V and 0 bases at J, with 16 bases between. The CDR3 has 16 amino acids. The CDR3 loop is CASSYLGLKDSYEQYF. In DNA form, the CDR3 reads TGTGCCAGCAGCTACCTAGGACTTAAGGACTCCTACGAGCAGTACTTC.

The chain combines TRBV28 with TRBJ2-5; D ambiguous. This CDR3 has 11 residues. V lost 8 bases, J lost 4 bases, and 8 bases lay in between. In germline, CDR1 is MDHEN, CDR2 SYDVKM. The CDR3 DNA sequence: TGTGCCAGCGGCCAAGTAGAGACCCAGTACTTC. It encodes CASGQVETQYF.

The V gene is TRBV4-2, the J gene TRBJ1-4; TRBD1 aligns across 9 bases. This CDR3 has 16 amino acids. The germline gives CDR1 LGHNA, CDR2 YNFKEQ. The trim removed 1 base at V and 6 bases at J, leaving 6 bases unmatched. The CDR3 nucleotides read TGTGCCAGCAGCCAAGGAGGGGGGACAGGGCATGAAAAACTGTTTTTT. Amino acids: CASSQGGGTGHEKLFF.

With respect to this clone: One end of the junction does not line up with germline, which may come from a read error. V usage is TRBV6-5 and J usage is TRBJ1-5, with D possibly TRBD1 on 6 matching bases. The CDR3 length is 15 residues. The V gene's germline CDR1 is MNHEY and CDR2 SVGAGI. Here the CDR3 reads CASSYRSGGNQPQHF. The DNA for the CDR3 is TGTGCCAGCAGTTACCGGAGCGGGGGCAACCAGCCCCAGCATTTT.

V is TRBV7-9 and J is TRBJ2-7; maybe TRBD2 (5 bases). CDR1 is SEHNR and CDR2 is FQNEAQ in the germline V gene (reference sequence). V gave up 4 bases and J gave up 2 bases, with 9 bases separating them. This CDR3 is built from 13 residues. In nucleotides, the CDR3 is TGTGCCAGCAGCTATCCTAGCACCTACGAGCAGTACTTC. It is translated as CASSYPSTYEQYF.

The chain carries TRBV23-1 and TRBJ2-7, with 12 bases identical to TRBD2. TRBV23-1 is assigned to the ORF class and has an uncertain function. With V trimmed by 7 bases and J by 3 bases, 16 bases remained unmatched. CDR3 size: 18 residues. In DNA, the CDR3 is TGCGCCAGCAAAACGACTAGCGGGAGACCCCCGTTAGACTACGAGCAGTACTTC. Translating gives CASKTTSGRPPLDYEQYF.

The chain employs TRBV18 and TRBJ2-7; 7 bases are a match to TRBD1. In germline, CDR1 is KGHSH, CDR2 LQKENI. The CDR3 is made up of 16 amino acids. The V and J ends lost 4 bases and 3 bases, in that order; junction bases with no gene match: 12. DNA of the CDR3: TGTGCCAGCTCACTAGAGACCGGGACAGTCTACTACGAGCAGTACTTC. This sequence encodes CASSLETGTVYYEQYF.

The CDR3 bases are TGTGCCAGCAGCCGCTGGACTAGCGGGAGCGACTACGAGCAGTACTTC. Translation gives CASSRWTSGSDYEQYF. The chain is built from TRBV7-9 and TRBJ2-7; 13 bases line up with TRBD2. Germline loops: CDR1 SEHNR, CDR2 FQNEAQ (reference sequence). CDR3 length equals 16 residues. The V gene end was trimmed by 5 bases and the J gene end by 3 bases; junction bases not matched to a gene: 7.

The genes are TRBV6-5 and TRBJ2-7; 9 bases agree with TRBD1. Germline CDR1 MNHEY, CDR2 SVGAGI. The CDR3 totals 14 residues. J lost 5 bases, V lost 0 bases, and 2 bases had no gene match. The CDR3 DNA reads TGTGCCAGCAGTTACTCGTACAGGGGGCACGAGCAGTACTTC. Amino acids: CASSYSYRGHEQYF.

The rearrangement joins TRBV7-2 to TRBJ2-7; 7 nucleotides agree with TRBD2. This CDR3 has 16 residues. The V segment lost 5 bases and the J segment 0 bases; nucleotides outside the gene matches: 10. Germline values: CDR1 SGHTA, CDR2 FQGNSA. CDR3 DNA: TGTGCCAGCAGCGATCAAGCGGGGTCAAGCTCCTACGAGCAGTACTTC. It translates to CASSDQAGSSSYEQYF.

The J gene is TRBJ1-5, the V gene TRBV28, with D perhaps matching TRBD1 (6 bases). The CDR3 is made up of 14 amino acids. In germline, CDR1 is MDHEN, CDR2 SYDVKM. The ends were cut back, 5 bases at V and 4 bases at J, with 12 bases in the middle. In DNA, the CDR3 is TGTGCCAGCAGTCCGATTACAGGGAATCAGCCCCAGCATTTT. As protein: CASSPITGNQPQHF. The full variable domain, completed using reference TRBV28 and TRBJ1-5, is DVKVTQSSRYLVKRTGEKVFLECVQDMDHENMFWYRQDPGLGLRLIYFSYDVKMKEKGDIPEGYSVSREKKERFSLILESASTNQTSMYLCASSPITGNQPQHFGDGTRLSIL.

This chain's CDR3 is CASSETGNEQFF. DNA for the CDR3: TGTGCCAGCAGTGAAACAGGGAATGAGCAGTTCTTC. This sequence joins TRBV25-1 and TRBJ2-1; tentative D call: TRBD1 (6 bases). V was cut by 2 bases and J by 7 bases, with 6 bases left in between. This CDR3 is 12 amino acids long. Germline V lookup: CDR1 MGHDK, CDR2 SYGVNS. Variable domain in full (rest from reference TRBV25-1 and TRBJ2-1): EADIYQTPRYLVIGTGKKITLECSQTMGHDKMYWYQQDPGMELHLIHYSYGVNSTEKGDLSSESTVSRIRTEHFPLTLESARPSHTSQYLCASSETGNEQFFGPGTRLTVL.

The chain uses TRBV29-1 and TRBJ2-7; 7 positions match TRBD2. Looked up from germline, CDR1 is SQVTM and CDR2 is ANQGSEA. The CDR3 is 13 amino acids. The V segment lost 5 bases and the J segment 2 bases; nucleotides outside the gene matches: 6. CDR3 sequence reads: CSVTGTNPYEQYF. The CDR3 DNA is TGCAGCGTTACCGGGACTAATCCCTACGAGCAGTACTTC.